This is a list of T cell receptor beta chains from one sample in a study of blood T cell repertoires in COVID-19. The method was immunoSEQ multiplex PCR; TCRdb's version includes in-frame clones alone and lacks a portion of them. The profile shows tens of thousands of clones, 70% to 90% of them singletons. The specimen sequenced was peripheral blood. All receptors come from a young man with acute or convalescent COVID-19. CDR3s include the opening cysteine and the closing phenylalanine or tryptophan. The D gene is left open where the match is weak. The size entry is marked missing in some rows and otherwise reads once, few, many or a size class.

D gene	V gene	J gene	clone size	CDR3 protein	CDR3 DNA
TRBD1	TRBV7-9	TRBJ1-4	.	CASSLGQDATNEKLFF	TGTGCCAGCAGCTTGGGACAGGACGCAACTAATGAAAAACTGTTTTTT
.	TRBV2	TRBJ1-5	.	CAIRGAGGNQPQHF	TGTGCCATCAGAGGGGCGGGAGGCAATCAGCCCCAGCATTTT
.	TRBV6-4	TRBJ1-2	.	CASTGTNYGYTF	TGTGCCAGCACCGGGACTAACTATGGCTACACCTTC
TRBD1	TRBV19	TRBJ2-5	.	CASSGQGHQETQYF	TGTGCCAGTAGCGGACAGGGGCACCAAGAGACCCAGTACTTC
TRBD1	TRBV11-3	TRBJ2-1	.	CASSLAGTGIYNEQFF	TGTGCCAGCAGCCTAGCCGGGACAGGGATTTACAATGAGCAGTTCTTC
TRBD1	TRBV7-2	TRBJ1-5	.	CASSSRGLGQPQHF	TGTGCCAGCAGCTCCAGGGGGCTCGGGCAGCCCCAGCATTTT
TRBD1	TRBV4-2	TRBJ1-5	.	CASSQDWTGSNQPQHF	TGTGCCAGCAGCCAAGATTGGACAGGGAGCAATCAGCCCCAGCATTTT
TRBD1	TRBV2	TRBJ1-5	.	CASSGTGRGKQPQHF	TGTGCCAGCAGTGGGACAGGGAGGGGTAAACAGCCCCAGCATTTT
.	TRBV27	TRBJ1-1	.	CASKNLGGTEAFF	TGTGCCAGCAAAAACTTGGGAGGCACTGAAGCTTTCTTT
TRBD2	TRBV2	TRBJ2-3	once	CASAPPQRETGRDTQYF	TGTGCCAGCGCGCCCCCTCAGCGGGAGACGGGGCGCGATACGCAGTATTTT
TRBD1	TRBV11-2	TRBJ1-1	medium-sized	CASRQAQGMNTEAFF	TGTGCCAGCAGACAAGCACAGGGGATGAACACTGAAGCTTTCTTT
TRBD2	TRBV5-8	TRBJ2-7	few	CASSSGTIGGEQYF	TGTGCCAGCAGCAGCGGGACTATAGGTGGCGAGCAGTACTTC
TRBD2	TRBV7-2	TRBJ2-1	.	CASSSLAGGYNEQFF	TGTGCCAGCAGCTCCTTAGCGGGAGGCTACAATGAGCAGTTCTTC
.	TRBV9	TRBJ2-1	.	CASSVTDDRLVAEQFF	TGTGCCAGCAGCGTAACCGACGATCGACTAGTAGCTGAGCAGTTCTTC
.	TRBV18	TRBJ1-4	.	CASSPGGEKLFF	TGTGCCAGCTCACCCGGGGGTGAAAAACTGTTTTTT
TRBD1	TRBV5-1	TRBJ2-2	.	CASSLQGPTANTGELFF	TGCGCCAGCAGCCTACAGGGGCCTACAGCGAACACCGGGGAGCTGTTTTTT
.	TRBV2	TRBJ1-2	.	CASSELRDSPGYTF	TGTGCCAGCAGTGAACTACGGGACTCCCCTGGCTACACCTTC
.	TRBV11-2	TRBJ1-1	few	CASSLPAVGEAFF	TGTGCCAGCAGCCTCCCGGCGGTGGGTGAAGCTTTCTTT
.	TRBV5-6	TRBJ2-3	.	CASSLGRGSSTDTQYF	TGTGCCAGCAGCTTGGGTAGGGGTTCGAGCACAGATACGCAGTATTTT
.	TRBV7-2	TRBJ1-1	few	CASSLRAGSTEAFF	TGTGCCAGCAGCTTACGGGCCGGGAGCACTGAAGCTTTCTTT
.	TRBV6-5	TRBJ1-2	.	CASSSQGEGYTF	TGTGCCAGCAGTTCACAGGGAGAAGGCTACACCTTC
.	TRBV19	TRBJ2-2	.	CASRLTDPTGELFF	TGTGCCAGTAGATTGACAGACCCTACCGGGGAGCTGTTTTTT
.	TRBV5-5	TRBJ2-5	.	CASSFPGEETQYF	TGTGCCAGCAGCTTCCCAGGGGAAGAGACCCAGTACTTC
.	TRBV7-9	TRBJ1-4	.	CASSLGQVNEKLFF	TGTGCCAGCAGCTTAGGACAGGTTAATGAAAAACTGTTTTTT
TRBD1	TRBV10-3	TRBJ1-3	.	CAISGQGNGNTIYF	TGTGCCATCAGCGGACAGGGAAATGGAAACACCATATATTTT
.	TRBV27	TRBJ1-3	.	CASSLRGLDVNTIYF	TGTGCCAGCAGTTTAAGGGGGTTGGATGTTAACACCATATATTTT
.	TRBV2	TRBJ1-4	few	CASSPQGGGLFF	TGTGCCAGCAGTCCACAGGGTGGAGGACTGTTTTTT
TRBD2	TRBV20-1	TRBJ2-7	.	CSASGAGGFGEQYF	TGCAGTGCTAGTGGAGCGGGAGGGTTCGGCGAGCAGTACTTC
TRBD2	TRBV5-1	TRBJ2-2	.	CASSLELAGGLDTGELFF	TGCGCCAGCAGCTTGGAACTAGCGGGAGGTTTGGACACCGGGGAGCTGTTTTTT
.	TRBV6-5	TRBJ2-3	once	CASSKQYTDTQYF	TGTGCCAGCAGTAAACAGTACACAGATACGCAGTATTTT